A selection of T cell receptor beta chains follows, all from one sample in a study of T cell responses to AZD1222 COVID-19 vaccine. Libraries were prepared by immunoSEQ multiplex PCR; TCRdb keeps only in-frame clonotypes and omits some of them. The sample lists 150,000 to 200,000 clones; approximately 90% were seen once. This sample comprised peripheral blood, obtained on day 0 of AZD1222 vaccination. The receptor source for this set is an adult in good health. CDR3s include the opening cysteine and the closing phenylalanine or tryptophan. The D gene is left open where the match is weak. Clone size is stated in some rows and not others, as once, few, many or a class when expanded.

clone_size j_call v_call cdr3_length d_call cdr3_aa cdr3_nt
NA TRBJ1-3 TRBV15 17 TRBD1 CATSRDRARGLGNTIYF TGTGCCACCAGCAGAGATAGGGCCAGGGGGCTTGGAAACACCATATATTTT
NA TRBJ1-5 TRBV4-3 14 TRBD1 CASSQRQGYQPQHF TGCGCCAGCAGCCAGAGACAGGGGTATCAGCCCCAGCATTTT
NA TRBJ2-7 TRBV2 15 TRBD1 CASSEMGQSSYEQYF TGTGCCAGCAGTGAAATGGGACAGAGCTCCTACGAGCAGTACTTC
NA TRBJ1-2 TRBV25-1 13 NA CASSTGYDYGYTF TGTGCCAGCAGCACAGGGTATGACTATGGCTACACCTTC
NA TRBJ2-4 TRBV30 15 TRBD1 CAWSTTGGEKNIQYF TGTGCCTGGAGTACGACAGGGGGCGAGAAAAACATTCAGTACTTC
NA TRBJ2-6 TRBV5-1 15 NA CASRDYSPGANVLTF TGCGCCAGCAGGGATTACAGTCCTGGGGCCAACGTCCTGACTTTC
NA TRBJ1-1 TRBV5-8 14 NA CASSLGGGDAEAFF TGTGCCAGCAGCTTGGGCGGGGGCGACGCTGAAGCTTTCTTT
NA TRBJ2-1 TRBV7-9 13 NA CASSLEVGNEQFF TGTGCCAGCAGCTTAGAGGTGGGGAATGAGCAGTTCTTC
NA TRBJ2-3 TRBV5-1 13 NA CASGPDDTDTQYF TGCGCCAGCGGCCCGGACGACACAGATACGCAGTATTTT
NA TRBJ1-2 TRBV19 14 NA CASSSRDARAGYTF TGTGCCAGTAGTTCCAGGGATGCCAGAGCTGGCTACACCTTC
NA TRBJ1-1 TRBV6-5 14 NA CASSPAGFNTEAFF TGTGCCAGCAGTCCCGCGGGTTTTAACACTGAAGCTTTCTTT
NA TRBJ1-6 TRBV9 16 NA CASSPGGGLPNSPLHF TGTGCCAGCAGTCCCGGTGGAGGCCTCCCCAATTCACCCCTCCACTTT
few TRBJ2-7 TRBV11-1 14 NA CASSRRRPPYEQYF TGTGCCAGCAGCCGCCGACGGCCCCCCTACGAGCAGTACTTC
NA TRBJ1-2 TRBV29-1 10 NA CSVSGDGYTF TGCAGCGTTAGTGGAGATGGCTACACCTTC
NA TRBJ1-2 TRBV2 11 NA CASRPLGGYTF TGTGCCAGCAGGCCACTGGGTGGCTACACCTTC
NA TRBJ1-5 TRBV7-9 16 TRBD1 CASSSADRGRNQPQHF TGTGCCAGCAGCTCCGCAGACAGGGGCCGCAATCAGCCCCAGCATTTT
NA TRBJ1-6 TRBV3-1/TRBV3-2 14 NA CASSHWEGNSPLHF TGTGCCAGCAGCCACTGGGAGGGTAATTCACCCCTCCACTTT
NA TRBJ2-2 TRBV4-1 15 TRBD2 CASSLSGTNTGELFF TGCGCCAGCAGCCTTAGCGGGACGAACACCGGGGAGCTGTTTTTT